This T cell receptor (beta chain) is from a study of OX40 agonist ivuxolimab in advanced cancers. A note on the overall study: Ivuxolimab was a fully human IgG2 agonistic monoclonal antibody targeting the costimulatory receptor OX40 (CD134). Intravenous ivuxolimab was administered to patients every 2 weeks at six dose levels: 0.01, 0.1, 0.3, 1.5, 3 and 10 mg/kg. Of the approximately 50 dose-escalation patients, hepatocellular carcinoma was present in approximately 20, melanoma in approximately 15, renal cell carcinoma in 9 and head and neck cancer in 9. The dose-escalation cohort was about 83% male with a mean age of roughly 62 years, ranging from roughly 23 to 80. Patients were allowed to have had prior anti-PD-1, anti-PD-L1 or anti-CTLA-4 therapy, and more than 35% of the dose-escalation patients had been treated with checkpoint inhibitors. Partial responses occurred in three dose-escalation patients, of whom one had hepatocellular carcinoma and two had cutaneous melanoma. Peripheral TCRbeta sequencing was intended to test whether TCR sequence diversity was altered and clonal T-cell expansion was caused by ivuxolimab. The paper reports the monotherapy dose-escalation portion (N of about 54 patients) of the phase I ivuxolimab trial. The investigation overall reported the following: After ivuxolimab, more expanded clones were found on average in CD8+ T cells than in CD4+ T cells. Low levels of normalized T-cell clonal expansion were also seen in some patients who did not respond. The antigen specificity of the clonally expanded peripheral T cells was not determined. At doses of 0.1 to 3.0 mg/kg, clonal expansion of both CD4+ and CD8+ blood T cells was observed from baseline to week 6. In the 0.1-3.0 mg/kg groups, partial responders were among the patients with the lowest normalized peripheral clonal expansion, particularly in CD8+ T cells.

CDR1 and CDR2 are drawn from the germline V gene (reference sequence): SGHNT, YYREEE. V drops 8 bases and J drops 1 base, leaving 12 bases in between. Including cysteine and phenylalanine, the CDR3 has 13 amino acids. Only the CDR3 part of the read is kept: 39 bases, read in frame from the first base. A note on this clone: No antigen is known for it. Base qualities are not at hand, and no much larger clone is one base apart.

The trial excluded patients who had a history of autoimmune disease or were on systemic immunosuppression. In every dose cohort, peripheral blood was drawn for TCR sequencing at baseline, cycle 4 day 1, and cycle 7 day 1. The samples were taken from a phase I, first-in-human, multicenter, open-label dose-escalation trial of ivuxolimab. Adults with locally advanced or metastatic melanoma, renal cell, hepatocellular, or head and neck squamous cell carcinoma were enrolled in the trial. Before TCR sequencing, CD4+ T cells and CD8+ T cells from peripheral blood were sorted into separate populations. Genomic DNA was isolated from the sorted cells so that the TCRbeta CDR3 region could be sequenced. The immunoSEQ Assay was used to sequence the TCRbeta CDR3 regions. TCRdb provides this immuneACCESS table in a form limited to in-frame rearrangements. Some clones are lacking; in checked studies, under half of them reflect an unresolved V gene, and why the rest are absent is not known. The sample table holds around 92,000 clones, of which roughly 80% were seen once. About 2.5% of the sample belongs to the ten largest clones.

The TCR sequence derives from an adult with an advanced solid tumor such as melanoma, head and neck, liver or kidney cancer. Sequences were derived from CD4+ or CD8+ T cells sorted from blood, sampled in a trial of the OX40 agonist ivuxolimab. The chain is encoded by TRBV5-4 joined to TRBJ1-1, with no confidently assigned D gene. The CDR3 reads CASVAHPNTEAFF. In nucleotides, the sequence is TGTGCCAGTGTGGCTCACCCGAACACTGAAGCTTTCTTT.